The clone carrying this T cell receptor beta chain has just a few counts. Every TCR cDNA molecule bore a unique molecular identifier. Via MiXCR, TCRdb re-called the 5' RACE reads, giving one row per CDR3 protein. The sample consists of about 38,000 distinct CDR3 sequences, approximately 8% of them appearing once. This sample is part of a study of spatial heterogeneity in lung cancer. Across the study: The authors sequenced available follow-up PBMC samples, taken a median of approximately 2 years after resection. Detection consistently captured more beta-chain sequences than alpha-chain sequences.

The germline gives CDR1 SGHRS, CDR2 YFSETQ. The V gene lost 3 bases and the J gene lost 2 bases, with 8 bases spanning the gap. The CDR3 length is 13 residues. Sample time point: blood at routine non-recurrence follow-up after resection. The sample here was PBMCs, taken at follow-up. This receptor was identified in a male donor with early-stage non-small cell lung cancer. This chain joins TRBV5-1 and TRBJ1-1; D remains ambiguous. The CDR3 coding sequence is TGCGCCAGCAGCTCGACGGTAAACACTGAAGCTTTCTTT. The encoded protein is CASSSTVNTEAFF.